These T cell receptor beta chains were read from a single sample in a study of beta chain features in type 1 diabetes. Data came from immunoSEQ multiplex PCR; TCRdb stores just in-frame clones and leaves some out. The sample contains 140,000 to 150,000 clones, about 13% of which appear only once. Material for sequencing was central memory CD4+ T cells from blood. The origin of the receptors is a young man with type 1 diabetes. The CDR3 runs from the conserved cysteine through the conserved F or W. Each record gives: J gene, clone size, D gene, V gene, CDR3 protein, CDR3 DNA. D genes are given only for firm matches. Part of the rows lack a size; the others show once, few, many or a class for expanded clones.

TRBJ2-6,.,TRBD1,TRBV18,CASSQTTGQGASGANVLTF,TGTGCCAGCTCACAAACCACGGGACAGGGGGCATCTGGGGCCAACGTCCTGACTTTC
TRBJ1-4,many,.,TRBV5-4,CASSTDVGNEKLFF,TGTGCCAGCAGCACAGACGTCGGGAATGAAAAACTGTTTTTT
TRBJ1-1,.,.,TRBV30,CAWSQLLTEAFF,TGTGCCTGGAGTCAACTCCTAACTGAAGCTTTCTTT
TRBJ1-2,.,TRBD1,TRBV4-2,CASSQVTGAGNYGYTF,TGTGCCAGCAGCCAAGTGACAGGGGCAGGAAACTATGGCTACACCTTC
TRBJ2-5,few,.,TRBV5-1,CASSRETDQETQYF,TGCGCCAGCAGCCGGGAGACAGACCAAGAGACCCAGTACTTC
TRBJ1-1,.,.,TRBV27,CASSSGMNTEAFF,TGTGCCAGCAGCTCCGGGATGAACACTGAAGCTTTCTTT
TRBJ1-2,.,.,TRBV7-9,CASSLAQGTANYGYTF,TGTGCCAGCAGCTTGGCCCAGGGCACTGCTAACTATGGCTACACCTTC
TRBJ2-7,few,TRBD1,TRBV29-1,CSVGQGIYEQYF,TGCAGCGTGGGACAGGGGATCTACGAGCAGTACTTC
TRBJ1-2,.,TRBD1,TRBV7-2,CASSSITGAYGYTF,TGTGCCAGCAGCTCTATCACAGGGGCCTATGGCTACACCTTC
TRBJ1-6,few,.,TRBV4-1,CASSQEAGNSPLHF,TGCGCCAGCAGCCAAGAGGCAGGTAATTCACCCCTCCACTTT
TRBJ2-5,few,.,TRBV18,CASSPPSTLQETQYF,TGTGCCAGCTCACCACCTTCGACACTCCAAGAGACCCAGTACTTC
TRBJ1-2,.,.,TRBV28,CASTGGDYGYTF,TGTGCCAGCACCGGCGGGGACTATGGCTACACCTTC
TRBJ1-6,few,.,TRBV30,CAWSPDNSPLHF,TGTGCCTGGAGCCCAGATAATTCACCCCTCCACTTT
TRBJ2-7,.,TRBD2,TRBV5-8,CASSSGLAGYEQYF,TGTGCCAGCAGCTCGGGACTAGCGGGCTACGAGCAGTACTTC
TRBJ1-2,few,.,TRBV14,CASSQGNYGYTF,TGTGCCAGCAGCCAGGGGAACTATGGCTACACCTTC
TRBJ1-5,.,.,TRBV28,CASSLSQGSGHQPQHF,TGTGCCAGCAGTTTATCCCAGGGGTCGGGGCACCAGCCCCAGCATTTT
TRBJ2-4,.,TRBD1,TRBV10-3,CAISELTGGENIQYF,TGTGCCATCAGTGAGTTGACAGGGGGCGAAAACATTCAGTACTTC
TRBJ1-2,few,.,TRBV7-9,CASSRDGIYGYTF,TGTGCCAGCAGCCGGGACGGAATTTATGGCTACACCTTC
TRBJ2-5,many,TRBD2,TRBV29-1,CSVEFGGTRETQYF,TGCAGCGTTGAATTCGGGGGGACGCGAGAGACCCAGTACTTC
TRBJ1-2,.,.,TRBV6-5,CASSPQGNYGYTF,TGTGCCAGCAGTCCTCAGGGCAACTATGGCTACACCTTC
TRBJ1-1,few,.,TRBV29-1,CSVEVVRSMNTEAFF,TGCAGCGTTGAGGTCGTCAGGAGCATGAACACTGAAGCTTTCTTT
TRBJ2-1,few,.,TRBV25-1,CASSVQPGSAIHEQFF,TGTGCCAGCAGTGTACAACCGGGATCTGCTATCCATGAGCAGTTCTTC
TRBJ1-1,few,.,TRBV5-1,CASSIGQGLNTEAFF,TGCGCCAGCAGCATAGGGCAGGGCCTGAACACTGAAGCTTTCTTT
TRBJ2-7,.,.,TRBV6-5,CASRRSGPNYEQYF,TGTGCCAGTAGACGGAGTGGTCCAAACTACGAGCAGTACTTC
TRBJ2-7,.,.,TRBV7-2,CASSAAGVGYEQYF,TGTGCCAGCAGCGCCGCAGGGGTCGGCTACGAGCAGTACTTC
TRBJ2-2,few,.,TRBV10-3,CALSEGNTGELFF,TGTGCCCTTTCGGAGGGGAACACCGGGGAGCTGTTTTTT
TRBJ1-2,few,.,TRBV14,CASSQDHGTGGYTF,TGTGCCAGCAGCCAAGATCATGGGACTGGAGGCTACACCTTC
TRBJ2-3,few,.,TRBV30,CASRESTDTQYF,TGTGCCTCCAGGGAAAGCACAGATACGCAGTATTTT
TRBJ1-1,few,.,TRBV18,CASSPREGPNTEAFF,TGTGCCAGCTCACCAAGGGAGGGGCCGAACACTGAAGCTTTCTTT
TRBJ2-3,few,TRBD2,TRBV5-4,CASSQTGLSTDTQYF,TGTGCCAGCAGCCAAACGGGACTAAGCACAGATACGCAGTATTTT
TRBJ2-5,.,TRBD2,TRBV15,CATSRGDSGGSAETQYF,TGTGCCACCAGCAGAGGGGATAGCGGGGGATCAGCGGAGACCCAGTACTTC
TRBJ2-7,few,.,TRBV18,CASSQGQDYEQYF,TGTGCCAGCTCTCAAGGACAAGACTACGAGCAGTACTTC
TRBJ2-5,.,TRBD1,TRBV14,CASSQQQGLKETQYF,TGTGCCAGCAGCCAGCAACAGGGGTTGAAAGAGACCCAGTACTTC
TRBJ2-3,.,TRBD2,TRBV29-1,CSVGGSSGVGTQYF,TGCAGCGTCGGTGGGAGTAGCGGGGTTGGTACGCAGTATTTT
TRBJ1-6,.,.,TRBV6-5,CASSYRIGSPLHF,TGTGCCAGCAGTTATCGAATCGGTTCACCCCTCCACTTT
TRBJ2-2,few,.,TRBV5-1,CASSLEVSPFTGELFF,TGCGCCAGCAGCTTGGAAGTATCCCCTTTCACCGGGGAGCTGTTTTTT
TRBJ2-2,.,.,TRBV30,CAWIGKGKTGELFF,TGTGCCTGGATAGGTAAAGGGAAGACCGGGGAGCTGTTTTTT
TRBJ1-1,.,.,TRBV7-2,CASTMGPHQGEAFF,TGTGCCAGCACCATGGGGCCCCACCAGGGTGAAGCTTTCTTT
TRBJ2-5,few,.,TRBV5-1,CASSLDEARQETQYF,TGCGCCAGCAGCTTGGATGAGGCACGCCAAGAGACCCAGTACTTC
TRBJ2-7,few,TRBD1,TRBV6-7,CAMTQPGQVSYEQYF,TGTGCCATGACCCAGCCGGGACAGGTATCCTACGAGCAGTACTTC
TRBJ2-3,.,TRBD2,TRBV2,CASSISGGSTDTQYF,TGTGCCAGCAGTATTAGCGGGGGGTCCACAGATACGCAGTATTTT
TRBJ2-7,.,.,TRBV7-6,CASSLGSSDEQYF,TGTGCCAGCAGCTTAGGCTCTTCGGACGAGCAGTACTTC
TRBJ1-1,.,.,TRBV7-9,CASSLVGDTEAFF,TGTGCCAGCAGCTTAGTGGGGGACACTGAAGCTTTCTTT
TRBJ2-5,.,TRBD1,TRBV5-6,CASSPPGTGRETQYF,TGTGCCAGCAGCCCGCCGGGGACAGGGAGGGAGACCCAGTACTTC
TRBJ2-7,.,TRBD1,TRBV29-1,CSVKGQAYSYEQYF,TGCAGCGTCAAAGGACAGGCCTACTCCTACGAGCAGTACTTC
TRBJ1-3,.,TRBD1,TRBV4-1,CASSQGGTVSSGNTIYF,TGCGCCAGCAGCCAAGGCGGGACAGTTTCATCTGGAAACACCATATATTTT
TRBJ1-3,.,.,TRBV7-6,CASSLGEPGGGNTIYF,TGTGCCAGCAGCTTAGGGGAGCCTGGCGGAGGAAACACCATATATTTT
TRBJ2-7,.,.,TRBV29-1,CSAQPGLGNEQYF,TGCAGCGCCCAGCCCGGTTTAGGCAACGAGCAGTACTTC